This note documents a single T cell receptor (beta chain) sequence. Its antigen remains unidentified. This sample is part of a study of blood T cells in healthy people across ages. Study-level points and caveats: The study regarded diversity estimates from one million T cells as underestimates. PBMC samples, being unsorted, prevented any conclusive comparison of naive and antigen-experienced cells.

The second PCR ran roughly 6 to 11 cycles with a sample-barcoded 5' primer and J-beta primers. Each single sample gave us at least 3 million CDR3-containing paired-end reads. TCRdb re-analysed the 5' RACE reads in MiXCR, keeping a single row per CDR3 protein. In the table there are about 840,000 distinct CDR3 sequences, 29% of which are singletons. The length of the CDR3 is 15 residues. The germline V gene encodes CDR1 SGHTA and CDR2 FQGNSA. Trimming cost V 1 base and J 5 bases, with 14 bases left between them. The same sample was also used in a study of T cells of mothers and their children. According to that study: Several million TCR beta reads per child versus over 8.5 million per mother.

The chain combines TRBV7-2 with TRBJ1-1; tentative D call: TRBD1 (5 bases). This TCR was sampled from a woman between 35 and 50 years old in good health. The sample comprised blood. The CDR3 DNA follows: TGTGCCAGCAGCTTAGTTTTACAGGCGTCGACTGAAGCTTTCTTT. Translated: CASSLVLQASTEAFF.